Following are 26 T cell receptor beta chains from one sample sequenced in a study of blood T cell repertoires in COVID-19. Here immunoSEQ multiplex PCR was the method, and the copy in TCRdb shows in-frame clones only, minus some. This table has roughly 100,000 clones, 65% to 80% appearing once. Sequenced sample: peripheral blood. These receptors originate from a man between 65 and 85 years old with active or convalescent COVID-19.

Concerning this clone itself: Within the sample, other DNA sequences also encode this same CDR3. This chain connects TRBV19 to TRBJ2-7; D remains ambiguous. This CDR3 is built from 12 residues. Germline CDR1 LNHDA, CDR2 SQIVND (reference sequence). Deletions cut 4 bases from V and 1 base from J, with 5 bases between. The CDR3 is CASSSSSYEQYF. CDR3 DNA: TGTGCCAGTAGTAGCAGTTCCTACGAGCAGTACTTC.

The genes are TRBV3-1 (or the pseudogene TRBV3-2) and TRBJ1-2; 9 bases line up with TRBD1. The ends lost 2 bases at V and 6 bases at J; junction bases unmatched: 16. Per germline, CDR1 LGHDT and CDR2 YNNKEL (reference sequence). The CDR3 consists of 18 residues. In DNA, the CDR3 is TGTGCCAGCAGCCAACGGGCGCTATTGACAGGGGGGGAAAATGGCTACACCTTC. Amino acid sequence: CASSQRALLTGGENGYTF.

The V and J genes are TRBV5-1 and TRBJ2-1; TRBD2 aligns across 14 bases. CDR1 and CDR2 from the germline V gene are SGHRS and YFSETQ. Trimming took 2 bases from V and 10 from J; bases not matched to a gene: 5. CDR3 size: 15 residues. CDR3 coding DNA: TGCGCCAGCAGCTTCGGGACTAGCGGGGGCGAGGAGCAGTTCTTC. Its protein is CASSFGTSGGEEQFF.

The V gene is TRBV21-1, the J gene TRBJ1-1; no check of the table's D call, TRBD1, against the DNA was made. TRBV21-1 corresponds to a pseudogene. The CDR3 totals 18 residues. The CDR3 sequence is CASSKVRTGGHMNTEAFF. The CDR3 DNA follows: TGTGCCAGCAGCAAAGTAAGGACAGGGGGGCACATGAACACTGAAGCTTTCTTT.

V gene TRBV28 combines with J gene TRBJ1-2; 7 bases line up with TRBD1. This CDR3 comprises 14 residues. Germline V gene sequence: CDR1 MDHEN, CDR2 SYDVKM. Trimming cost V 6 bases and J 4 bases; bases outside gene matches: 8. The CDR3 protein is CASSPTGSSYGYTF. Written as DNA, the CDR3 is TGTGCCAGCAGCCCGACAGGGTCTAGCTATGGCTACACCTTC.

The chain uses TRBV18 and TRBJ2-5; D is ambiguous. The V gene's germline CDR1 is KGHSH and CDR2 LQKENI. V shed 6 bases and J shed 0 bases, with 5 bases lying between them. This CDR3 spans 12 amino acids. The CDR3 protein is CASSSYQETQYF. CDR3 sequence (DNA): TGTGCCAGCTCTTCGTACCAAGAGACCCAGTACTTC.

The chain combines TRBV10-3 with TRBJ1-4; 9 bases line up with TRBD1. The V gene end was trimmed by 0 bases and the J gene end by 7 bases; junction bases not matched to a gene: 0. In germline, CDR1 is ENHRY, CDR2 SYGVKD. This CDR3 region has 14 residues. CDR3 residues: CAISESTGGEKLFF. As DNA, the CDR3 is TGTGCCATCAGTGAGTCGACAGGGGGTGAAAAACTGTTTTTT.

The CDR3 nucleotides read TGCAGTGCTAGTAGTATGGGGGAGGGCCGGTATGAGCAGTTCTTC. Amino acid sequence: CSASSMGEGRYEQFF. The chain links TRBV20-1 to TRBJ2-1; TRBD2 matches at 7 bases. Germline assignment: CDR1 DFQATT and CDR2 SNEGSKA (reference sequence). V lost 3 bases and J lost 8; bases outside the gene matches: 13. The CDR3 loop spans 15 amino acids.

The CDR3 is CASSLSRGHTGELFF. The CDR3 nucleotides are TGTGCCAGCAGTTTATCCAGGGGGCACACCGGGGAGCTGTTTTTT. This chain joins TRBV28 and TRBJ2-2; 8 positions agree with TRBD1. The ends lost 1 base at V and 3 bases at J; junction bases unmatched: 1. This CDR3 has 15 amino acids. Germline loops: CDR1 MDHEN, CDR2 SYDVKM.

This clone occurred a few times. This chain connects TRBV15 to TRBJ1-5; possibly TRBD1 for D (6 bases). The CDR3 extends over 14 amino acids. Trimming took 0 bases from V and 7 from J, leaving 10 bases between them. The germline V gene encodes CDR1 LNHNV and CDR2 YYDKDF (reference sequence). The CDR3 is CATSRDLGAQPQHF. The CDR3 coding sequence is TGTGCCACCAGCAGAGATTTGGGGGCCCAGCCCCAGCATTTT. Based on the CDR3 plus reference TRBV15 and TRBJ1-5, the full variable domain is DAMVIQNPRYQVTQFGKPVTLSCSQTLNHNVMYWYQQKSSQAPKLLFHYYDKDFNNEADTPDNFQSRRPNTSFCFLDIRSPGLGDTAMYLCATSRDLGAQPQHFGDGTRLSIL.

This clone was found once. The chain has TRBV11-2 and TRBJ2-1, with TRBD2 identical over 11 bases. Germline V CDR1 and CDR2: SGHAT, FQNNGV. V shed 0 bases, J shed 8 bases, and the junction held 6 bases outside the gene matches. CDR3 length equals 16 residues. The CDR3 spells CASSLDLSGRAYEQFF. The DNA for the CDR3 is TGTGCCAGCAGCTTAGATCTTAGCGGGAGGGCCTATGAGCAGTTCTTC.

The genes are TRBV27 and TRBJ2-5; 8 positions agree with TRBD1. This CDR3 has 16 amino acids. The germline CDR1 and CDR2 sequences are MNHEY and SMNVEV (reference sequence). J gave up 1 base and V 0 bases, and 4 bases lay outside the gene matches. CDR3 region: CASSLSKQGGQETQYF. The CDR3 DNA reads TGTGCCAGCAGTTTATCAAAACAGGGGGGCCAAGAGACCCAGTACTTC.

The chain carries TRBV5-1 and TRBJ2-1, with a tentative D call TRBD2 (6 bases). The germline CDR1 and CDR2 sequences are SGHRS and YFSETQ. Trimming left V 2 bases short and J 0 bases short, with 12 bases between. The CDR3 length is 16 residues. The CDR3 DNA sequence: TGCGCCAGCAGCTTAAGGGACTTCAGCTCCTACAATGAGCAGTTCTTC. Translation gives CASSLRDFSSYNEQFF.

The table lists this clone with a few counts. The J gene is TRBJ2-3, the V gene TRBV27; tentative D call: TRBD1 (6 bases). Germline-derived CDR1 and CDR2 are MNHEY and SMNVEV (reference sequence). Trimming took 5 bases from V and 1 from J, leaving 16 bases between them. This CDR3 has 16 residues. The CDR3 DNA reads TGTGCCAGCAGTCAAAGGGCCCGACAGGGCACAGATACGCAGTATTTT. Protein product: CASSQRARQGTDTQYF.

The chain employs TRBV11-2 and TRBJ1-4, with 8 bases identical to TRBD1. The CDR3 runs to 15 residues. With V trimmed by 5 bases and J by 8 bases, 10 bases remained unmatched. Looked up from germline, CDR1 is SGHAT and CDR2 is FQNNGV. In nucleotides, the CDR3 is TGTGCCAGCAGCCCCAGAGACAGGGGAGAGGAAAAACTGTTTTTT. Translating gives CASSPRDRGEEKLFF.

This clone came up a few times. The chain joins TRBV28 to TRBJ2-2; 7 nucleotides match TRBD1. J was trimmed by 4 bases and V by 5 bases; bases with no gene match: 7. The germline V gene encodes CDR1 MDHEN and CDR2 SYDVKM. This CDR3 has 15 amino acids. Here the CDR3 DNA reads TGTGCCAGCAGTCCGGGACAGTCCTTCACCGGGGAGCTGTTTTTT. Translation gives CASSPGQSFTGELFF.

The V call is TRBV4-2, the J call TRBJ1-2, with D tentatively TRBD1 (6 bases). The CDR3 has 15 residues. The V end was cut by 0 bases, the J end by 5 bases, with 13 bases between. Germline V gives CDR1 LGHNA, CDR2 YNFKEQ. The CDR3 DNA reads TGTGCCAGCAGCCAAGAAACAGGGATACTTTATGGCTACACCTTC. This encodes CASSQETGILYGYTF.

This CDR3 reads CASSAAGTSLGGYTF. The CDR3 DNA reads as TGTGCCAGTAGCGCCGCTGGGACATCGTTGGGGGGCTACACCTTC. The genes are TRBV19 and TRBJ1-2; TRBD1 is a possible D gene (6 bases). The CDR3 is made up of 15 amino acids. V dropped 6 bases and J dropped 8 bases, with 22 bases sitting between them. The germline V gene has CDR1 LNHDA and CDR2 SQIVND (reference sequence).

The V call is TRBV11-3, the J call TRBJ1-1; the match to TRBD1 covers 8 bases. The V gene's germline CDR1 is SGHNT and CDR2 YENEEA. V gave up 1 base and J gave up 1 base; unmatched junction bases: 2. This CDR3 region has 15 residues. The CDR3 DNA reads TGTGCCAGCAGCTTAGCTGGACAGGGGAACACTGAAGCTTTCTTT. Protein sequence: CASSLAGQGNTEAFF.

The chain carries TRBV27 and TRBJ1-2; tentatively, D is TRBD1 (6 bases). V was trimmed by 7 bases and J by 4 bases, leaving 22 bases between them. This CDR3 is built from 16 residues. CDR1 and CDR2 from the germline V gene are MNHEY and SMNVEV (reference sequence). This chain's CDR3 is CASTPRGAVGGYGYTF. The CDR3 DNA follows: TGTGCCAGCACCCCCAGGGGAGCCGTAGGTGGCTATGGCTACACCTTC.

The rearrangement links TRBV2 to TRBJ1-2; TRBD1 is a possible D gene (5 bases). Between the trimmed V and J ends, which lost 4 bases and 9 bases, there was a span of 12 bases. Germline CDR1 SNHLY, CDR2 FYNNEI. The CDR3 spans 12 residues. In DNA, the CDR3 is TGTGCCAGCAGTGTTCAGGGAAGTAGCTACACCTTC. Translation gives CASSVQGSSYTF.

The V and J genes are TRBV3-1 (or the pseudogene TRBV3-2) and TRBJ1-1; D possibly corresponds to TRBD1 (5 bases). Germline V CDR1 and CDR2: LGHDT, YNNKEL (reference sequence). Trimming stripped 4 bases from V and 6 bases from J, with 12 bases between. The CDR3 loop spans 13 amino acids. The CDR3 is CASSPWTGAEAFF. The CDR3 DNA sequence: TGTGCCAGCAGCCCCTGGACGGGGGCTGAAGCTTTCTTT.

The chain employs TRBV6-5 and TRBJ2-2; TRBD1 might be the D (5 bases). Looked up from germline, CDR1 is MNHEY and CDR2 is SVGAGI. The CDR3 is 14 amino acids. Trimming shortened V by 4 bases and J by 4 bases, and 10 bases separated the two germline ends. CDR3 in DNA: TGTGCCAGCAGTTTCAGGGCTGGCACCGGGGAGCTGTTTTTT. Translated: CASSFRAGTGELFF.

The rearrangement uses TRBV7-9 and TRBJ2-7, with 10 bases aligning to TRBD2. CDR1 and CDR2 from the germline V gene are SEHNR and FQNEAQ (reference sequence). The CDR3 sequence is 14 residues long. Trimming took 3 bases from V and 3 from J; bases not matched to a gene: 2. DNA of the CDR3: TGTGCCAGCAGCTTTAGCGGGAGGAGCTACGAGCAGTACTTC. Protein product: CASSFSGRSYEQYF.

The chain recombines TRBV2 with TRBJ1-1; 7 nucleotides agree with TRBD1. Germline trimming cut 10 bases from V and 2 bases from J; bases unmatched to any gene: 10. Germline V lookup: CDR1 SNHLY, CDR2 FYNNEI. The CDR3 runs 14 residues. The CDR3 nucleotides read TGTGCCAAACAACAGGGGTCGCTAAACACTGAAGCTTTCTTT. Its protein is CAKQQGSLNTEAFF.

This clone was detected only a few times. The chain uses TRBV12-3 or TRBV12-4 and TRBJ1-1; the D is unclear. CDR3 length equals 12 residues. V was pared by 3 bases and J by 7 bases, with 9 bases between. CDR3 sequence (DNA): TGTGCCAGCAGTTTTATTCGGGGTGAAGCTTTCTTT. Translation gives CASSFIRGEAFF.